The 22 T cell receptor beta chains reported below all come from one sample, sequenced in a study of T cell changes during pregnancy in multiple sclerosis. The table came from immunoSEQ multiplex PCR; TCRdb's copy has only in-frame clones and leaves some out. The sample consists of tens of thousands of clones, approximately 90% of them appearing once. Sequencing was performed on CD8+ T cells from peripheral blood mononuclear cells, taken after pregnancy. Every receptor here comes from a female donor in good health, enrolled as a control in a pregnancy study.

This clone was observed a single time. The chain uses TRBV19 and TRBJ1-1, with a tentative D call TRBD1 (6 bases). V lost 9 bases, J lost 1 base, and 15 bases lay in between. This CDR3 has 14 residues. Germline values: CDR1 LNHDA, CDR2 SQIVND (reference sequence). The CDR3 nucleotides read TGTGCCAGCACCCTTATGGGGGCGAACACTGAAGCTTTCTTT. Protein: CASTLMGANTEAFF.

The V call is TRBV4-3, the J call TRBJ2-2; 7 nucleotides align to TRBD1. Germline CDR1 reads LGHNA; CDR2 reads YSLEER. There are 17 residues in the CDR3. Trimming cost V 3 bases and J 0 bases; bases outside gene matches: 7. This CDR3 is CASSQSTGTANTGELFF. The DNA of the CDR3 is TGCGCCAGCAGCCAGTCAACCGGGACAGCGAACACCGGGGAGCTGTTTTTT.

The J gene is TRBJ2-7, the V gene TRBV7-3, with D perhaps TRBD1 (6 bases). This CDR3 is built from 15 residues. V lost 2 bases to trimming and J lost 1 base, with 12 bases between them. Germline V gives CDR1 SGHTA, CDR2 FQGTGA. CDR3 amino acids: CASSLGGGGSYEQYF. In DNA, the CDR3 is TGTGCCAGCAGCTTAGGGGGCGGTGGGTCCTACGAGCAGTACTTC.

The chain couples TRBV4-1 to TRBJ2-5; perhaps TRBD2 as D (6 bases). This CDR3 comprises 17 residues. The germline V and J ends were trimmed by 2 bases and 3 bases, with 19 bases remaining between them. CDR1 and CDR2 (germline): MGHRA, YSYEKL. The CDR3 loop is CASSQKGSGRFEETQYF. The DNA of the CDR3 is TGCGCCAGCAGCCAAAAAGGGTCAGGGAGGTTCGAAGAGACCCAGTACTTC.

V is TRBV9 and J is TRBJ1-1; D possibly corresponds to TRBD1 (5 bases). The germline V and J ends were trimmed by 0 bases and 0 bases, with 12 bases remaining between them. Germline assignment: CDR1 SGDLS and CDR2 YYNGEE. This CDR3 contains 16 residues. The CDR3 loop reads CASSVVGGVMNTEAFF. The CDR3 DNA reads TGTGCCAGCAGCGTAGTGGGGGGAGTCATGAACACTGAAGCTTTCTTT.

The CDR3 bases are TGTGCCAGTAGTATAGAGGGGACAGACAACACCTTC. This encodes CASSIEGTDNTF. The chain is built from TRBV19 and TRBJ1-2; 7 bases fit TRBD1. The germline V gene has CDR1 LNHDA and CDR2 SQIVND (reference sequence). The CDR3 spans 12 residues. J was trimmed by 12 bases and V by 0 bases; bases with no gene match: 4.

The chain has TRBV6-6 and TRBJ2-1; possibly TRBD2 for D (6 bases). Germline CDR1 reads MNHNY; CDR2 reads SVGAGI (reference sequence). The CDR3 contains 13 residues. Trimming took 8 bases from V and 0 from J, leaving 8 bases between them. This CDR3 is CASGGGSYNEQFF. Here the CDR3 DNA reads TGTGCCAGCGGGGGAGGCTCCTACAATGAGCAGTTCTTC.

The V and J genes are TRBV27 and TRBJ2-3, with 12 positions matching TRBD2. The germline V gene encodes CDR1 MNHEY and CDR2 SMNVEV (reference sequence). This CDR3 region has 16 residues. V lost 6 bases and J lost 4; bases outside the gene matches: 8. The CDR3 sequence is CASSRPPSGGADTQYF. The DNA of the CDR3 is TGTGCCAGCAGCCGCCCACCTAGCGGGGGGGCAGATACGCAGTATTTT.

The chain recombines TRBV15 with TRBJ1-3; TRBD1 aligns across 9 bases. Germline values: CDR1 LNHNV, CDR2 YYDKDF (reference sequence). Losses at the gene ends were 3 bases for V and 4 bases for J; bases not matched to a gene: 7. The CDR3 has 16 residues. The CDR3: CATSRTQGAYGNTIYF. CDR3 nucleotide sequence: TGTGCCACCAGCAGGACACAGGGGGCGTACGGAAACACCATATATTTT.

This clone was picked up one time. The chain joins TRBV9 to TRBJ2-3, with D tentatively TRBD2 (7 bases). CDR1 SGDLS and CDR2 YYNGEE come from the germline V gene. The CDR3 runs to 16 residues. V was pared by 4 bases and J by 4 bases, with 19 bases between. The CDR3 coding sequence is TGTGCCAGCAGCACCCCCCGGGGGGCCCGCCCAGATACGCAGTATTTT. It translates to CASSTPRGARPDTQYF.

This sequence joins TRBV7-2 and TRBJ1-2; D gene ambiguous. The ends were cut back, 4 bases at V and 0 bases at J, with 12 bases in the middle. Germline V gene data show CDR1 as SGHTA and CDR2 as FQGNSA. The CDR3 has 15 residues. The DNA of the CDR3 is TGTGCCAGCAGCTCGAACGTGGGCACTAACTATGGCTACACCTTC. Translating gives CASSSNVGTNYGYTF.

V and J are TRBV4-1 and TRBJ1-5, with a possible D match to TRBD1 (6 bases). Germline-derived CDR1 and CDR2 are MGHRA and YSYEKL. V shed 5 bases and J shed 2 bases, with 10 bases lying between them. The CDR3 is 14 residues long. CDR3 region: CASSDRTGNQPQHF. In DNA, the CDR3 is TGCGCCAGCAGCGATCGGACAGGCAATCAGCCCCAGCATTTT.

This chain links TRBV4-3 with TRBJ1-2; TRBD1 aligns across 10 bases. The CDR3 totals 14 residues. In germline, CDR1 is LGHNA, CDR2 YSLEER. J gave up 4 bases and V 5 bases, and 4 bases lay outside the gene matches. The CDR3 DNA is TGCGCCAGCAGCGGGACAGGGGTAGCCTATGGCTACACCTTC. As protein: CASSGTGVAYGYTF.

This clone occurred once. The rearrangement joins TRBV7-9 to TRBJ2-1; possibly TRBD2 for D (5 bases). The V gene's germline CDR1 is SEHNR and CDR2 FQNEAQ (reference sequence). The CDR3 is 14 amino acids. Trimming removed 1 base at V and 10 bases at J, with 14 bases between. In DNA form, the CDR3 reads TGTGCCAGCAGCTTAGTTGGTCGGGGAAAGGAGCAGTTCTTC. Its protein product is CASSLVGRGKEQFF.

The chain joins TRBV6-5 to TRBJ2-5; weak D call: TRBD1 (6 bases). V was trimmed by 3 bases and J by 3 bases, leaving 14 bases between them. Germline V gives CDR1 MNHEY, CDR2 SVGAGI. The CDR3 runs to 15 residues. The CDR3, as DNA: TGTGCCAGCAGTTATAAGGGGGACGGTAAAGAGACCCAGTACTTC. Translated: CASSYKGDGKETQYF.

The rearrangement links TRBV29-1 to TRBJ1-2; the D gene is possibly TRBD1 (6 bases). Trimming removed 7 bases at V and 10 bases at J, with 25 bases between. The CDR3 contains 14 residues. Germline assignment: CDR1 SQVTM and CDR2 ANQGSEA. CDR3 DNA sequence: TGCAGCGCGACGGTTTACAGGGAGTTTACCTACTACACCTTC. This gives the protein CSATVYREFTYYTF.

The chain has TRBV15 and TRBJ1-2; D not resolved. This CDR3 contains 13 residues. From germline, CDR1 is LNHNV and CDR2 YYDKDF (reference sequence). V gave up 6 bases and J gave up 3 bases, with 11 bases separating them. CDR3 DNA: TGTGCCACCAGGTTCAGGAGGGACTATGGCTACACCTTC. Protein sequence: CATRFRRDYGYTF.

V usage is TRBV11-2 and J usage is TRBJ1-2; D remains unclear. CDR3 length equals 16 residues. Germline values: CDR1 SGHAT, CDR2 FQNNGV. The V end lost 4 bases, the J end lost 6 bases, and 21 bases lay between the germline ends. CDR3 coding DNA: TGTGCCAGCAGCTCTGGTGGGCCAAACTTCTTGGATGGCTACACCTTC. It yields the protein CASSSGGPNFLDGYTF.

The genes are TRBV4-3 and TRBJ2-5; 8 bases fit TRBD2. V shed 4 bases, J shed 5 bases, and the junction held 9 bases outside the gene matches. Germline V CDR1 and CDR2: LGHNA, YSLEER. This CDR3 has 15 amino acids. The CDR3 DNA reads as TGCGCCAGCAGCCCTGGACAGCGGGGGATTGAGACCCAGTACTTC. Its translation: CASSPGQRGIETQYF.

The CDR3 reads CASSVAGGLDEQFF. The DNA for the CDR3 is TGTGCCAGCAGCGTAGCGGGGGGGCTCGATGAGCAGTTCTTC. The chain uses TRBV6-1 and TRBJ2-1; TRBD2 agrees at 11 bases. Germline V lookup: CDR1 MNHNS, CDR2 SASEGT. V shed 6 bases, J shed 8 bases, and the junction held 6 bases outside the gene matches. This CDR3 comprises 14 residues.

The V call is TRBV27, the J call TRBJ2-1, with 7 bases lining up with TRBD1. V dropped 8 bases and J dropped 0; count of bases not matched to a gene: 7. Germline CDR1 reads MNHEY; CDR2 reads SMNVEV (reference sequence). The CDR3 runs to 15 residues. The CDR3 coding sequence is TGTGCCAGCGGAAAGACAGGGAGCTCCTACAATGAGCAGTTCTTC. Protein sequence: CASGKTGSSYNEQFF.

V and J are TRBV4-2 and TRBJ2-1; 8 bases line up with TRBD2. Trimming removed 0 bases from V and 0 bases from J; junction bases left unmatched: 10. Germline V lookup: CDR1 LGHNA, CDR2 YNFKEQ. The CDR3 is 19 amino acids. CDR3 residues: CASSQEAGVGLSSYNEQFF. CDR3 DNA: TGTGCCAGCAGCCAAGAAGCGGGGGTGGGCTTAAGCTCCTACAATGAGCAGTTCTTC.